These 3 T cell receptor beta chains came from one sample sequenced in a study of sequential checkpoint blockade in melanoma. TCRdb keeps only in-frame clones here, not all; method: immunoSEQ multiplex PCR. The sample includes some 12,000 clones, over 75% of them seen just once. Treatment meaning: randomized to nivolumab then ipilimumab (arm A) or the reverse (arm B). The material sequenced was CD8+ T cells sorted from blood (inferred from file names), taken from a patient given nivolumab and ipilimumab in sequence. The receptors were gathered from a human donor with melanoma.

The J gene is TRBJ2-5, the V gene TRBV7-3, with D possibly being TRBD1 (6 bases). This CDR3 comprises 15 residues. Trimming took 3 bases from V and 1 from J, leaving 12 bases between them. Germline CDR1 reads SGHTA; CDR2 reads FQGTGA. Here the CDR3 reads CASSLVQGSQETQYF. The CDR3 DNA reads TGTGCCAGCAGCTTGGTACAGGGATCCCAAGAGACCCAGTACTTC.

The CDR3, as DNA: TGTGCCAGCCGGCTTAGCGGCGGCTACAATGAGCAGTTCTTC. Translation gives CASRLSGGYNEQFF. The chain joins TRBV6-5 to TRBJ2-1; D may be TRBD2 (6 bases). The germline CDR1 and CDR2 sequences are MNHEY and SVGAGI. Trimming took 8 bases from V and 3 from J, leaving 14 bases between them. The CDR3 has 14 residues.

This clone occurred once. The chain uses TRBV27 and TRBJ2-7; TRBD1 might be the D (6 bases). The CDR3 runs to 14 residues. Trimming pared 3 bases from V and 7 bases from J, leaving 16 bases between. The germline V gene has CDR1 MNHEY and CDR2 SMNVEV (reference sequence). CDR3 in amino acids: CASSFFQGPGEQYF. The CDR3 coding sequence is TGTGCCAGCAGTTTTTTTCAGGGGCCGGGGGAGCAGTACTTC.